This T cell receptor (beta chain) is drawn from a study of Ad26.COV2.S vaccination and SARS-CoV-2 variants. Study-wide findings and caveats: Reported post-vaccination CD8+ and CD4+ T cell responses to spike showed substantial breadth. While placebo recipients had lower spike-specific TCR breadth, vaccine recipients had more. Overall T cell responses may have been underestimated by the analyses of TCR breadth and depth.

The CDR3 loop spans 15 amino acids. V lost 5 bases and J lost 0, with 14 bases in between. Germline V lookup: CDR1 SGHAT, CDR2 FQNNGV. As to this clone: Its antigen remains unidentified.

TCRdb's table, derived via immunoSEQ multiplex PCR, lists solely in-frame clones and lacks some. The sample has approximately 90,000 clones, approximately 81% seen once. The input for sequencing was peripheral blood, taken after recovery from COVID-19. The TCR sequence derives from a human donor who had recovered from COVID-19. The chain couples TRBV11-2 to TRBJ2-7; D not resolved. CDR3 region: CASSQTGRSSYEQYF. Here the CDR3 DNA reads TGTGCCAGCAGCCAAACCGGAAGAAGCTCCTACGAGCAGTACTTC.